This TCR beta chain was identified in a study of blood T cell repertoires in COVID-19. This CDR3 region has 11 residues. The V gene's germline CDR1 is SQVTM and CDR2 ANQGSEA. V was clipped by 5 bases and J by 3 bases, with 7 bases between them. In the original workflow: Estimation of nucleated cell counts relied on the amplification of reference gene primers. Measured with immunoSEQ multiplex PCR; TCRdb has only the in-frame clones, and not every one. The DNA was the basis for D and trimming; V, J and clone size are from that table. The table records around 200,000 clones, around nine tenths of them present only once.

Sequenced sample: peripheral blood. This clonotype was obtained from a man aged 60 to 69 who had recovered from COVID-19. The chain combines TRBV29-1 with TRBJ1-2; a possible D gene is TRBD1 (5 bases). The DNA of the CDR3 is TGCAGCGTTCTGACAGACTATGGCTACACCTTC. The encoded protein is CSVLTDYGYTF.